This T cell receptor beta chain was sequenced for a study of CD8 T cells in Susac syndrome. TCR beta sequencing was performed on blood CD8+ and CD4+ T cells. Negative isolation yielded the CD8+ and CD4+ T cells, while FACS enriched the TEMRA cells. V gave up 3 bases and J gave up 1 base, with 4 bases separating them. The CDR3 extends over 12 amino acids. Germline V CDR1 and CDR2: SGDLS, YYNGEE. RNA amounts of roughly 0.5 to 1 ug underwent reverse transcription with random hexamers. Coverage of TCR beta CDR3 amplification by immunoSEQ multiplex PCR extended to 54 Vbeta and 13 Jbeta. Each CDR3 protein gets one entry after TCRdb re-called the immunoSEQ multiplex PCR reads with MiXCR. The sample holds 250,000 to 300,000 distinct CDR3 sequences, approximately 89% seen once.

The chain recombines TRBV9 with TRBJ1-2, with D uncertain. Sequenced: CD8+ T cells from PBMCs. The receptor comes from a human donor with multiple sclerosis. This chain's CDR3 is CASSAINYGYTF. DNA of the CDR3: TGTGCCAGCAGCGCGATTAACTATGGCTACACCTTC.